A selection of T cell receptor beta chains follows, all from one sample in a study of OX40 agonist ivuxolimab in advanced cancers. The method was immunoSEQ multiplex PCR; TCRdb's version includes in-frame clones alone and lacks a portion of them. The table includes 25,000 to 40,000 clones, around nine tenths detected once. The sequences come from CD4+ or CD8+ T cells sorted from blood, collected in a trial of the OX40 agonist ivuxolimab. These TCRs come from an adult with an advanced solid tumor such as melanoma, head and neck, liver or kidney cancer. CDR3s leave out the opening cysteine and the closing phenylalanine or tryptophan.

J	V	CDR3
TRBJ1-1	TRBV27	ASSFGGRNTEAF
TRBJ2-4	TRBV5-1	ASSARDPSPKNIQY
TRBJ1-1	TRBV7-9	ASSLAQGLNTEAF
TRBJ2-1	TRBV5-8	ASSFPVNEQF
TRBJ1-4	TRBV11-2	ASSGAREKLF
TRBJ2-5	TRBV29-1	SVVGRGETQY
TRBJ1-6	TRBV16	ASSHTGPASGGDNSPLH
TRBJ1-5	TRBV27	ASSASPGGGQPQH
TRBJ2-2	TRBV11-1	ASSFMGQGWTGELF
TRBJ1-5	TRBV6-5	ASIPLYSSNQPQH
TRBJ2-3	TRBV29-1	SVYDPQMRTDTQY
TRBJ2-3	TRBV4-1	ASSPGQADTQY
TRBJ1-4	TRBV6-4	ARDIDEKLF
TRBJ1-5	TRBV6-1	ASSTSGLSNQPQH
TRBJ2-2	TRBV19	ASSRVWESNTGELF
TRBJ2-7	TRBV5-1	ASSLAVGTYEQY
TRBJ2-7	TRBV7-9	ASSLSGYEQY
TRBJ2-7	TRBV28	ASSSPGTVRYEQY